This TCR beta chain emerged from a study of blood T cell repertoires in COVID-19. This CDR3 has 15 amino acids. CDR1 and CDR2 from the germline V gene are MNHEY and SVGAGI. V lost 6 bases and J lost 2, with 14 bases in between. Measured with immunoSEQ multiplex PCR; TCRdb has only the in-frame clones, and not every one. The sample lists roughly 160,000 clones; about 86% were seen once. This sequence originates from a woman between 65 and 79 years old with COVID-19, enrolled during active disease. This chain connects TRBV6-5 to TRBJ2-1; D is possibly TRBD2 (5 bases). Sequences were obtained from peripheral blood. CDR3 loop: CASRSLRLPYNEQFF. For the CDR3, the DNA is TGTGCCAGCAGGTCCCTTAGACTACCCTACAATGAGCAGTTCTTC.